The clone carrying this T cell receptor (beta chain) was found a few times. Germline values: CDR1 SNHLY, CDR2 FYNNEI. There are 15 residues in the CDR3. J lost 6 bases, V lost 7 bases, and 8 bases had no gene match. This record belongs to a study of blood T cell repertoires in COVID-19. On the study more broadly: Samples taken during acute and convalescent COVID-19 were collected in the United States, Italy and Spain. PBMCs, B-cell-depleted T cells, or T cells provided the cDNA or gDNA that made up the material.

The assay was immunoSEQ multiplex PCR, and TCRdb's table has in-frame clones only and misses some. Of approximately 300,000 clones listed, approximately 90% were seen once; the top ten hold 3.9%. Enrollees, roughly 18 to 89 years old, lived in about two dozen US areas. Cohorts were assigned according to the clinical history that participants reported. Sequencing was carried out using PBMCs or T cells enriched from blood (not recorded which). The V gene is TRBV2, the J gene TRBJ2-1; 11 bases agree with TRBD2. The sequence was obtained from a young woman who had been exposed to COVID-19. The CDR3: CASIQTSGVRNEQFF. The CDR3 DNA reads as TGTGCCAGCATTCAGACTAGCGGGGTCCGCAATGAGCAGTTCTTC. Combining the CDR3 with reference TRBV2 and TRBJ2-1 gives the whole variable domain EPEVTQTPSHQVTQMGQEVILRCVPISNHLYFYWYRQILGQKVEFLVSFYNNEISEKSEIFDDQFSVERPDGSNFTLKIRSTKLEDSAMYFCASIQTSGVRNEQFFGPGTRLTVL.